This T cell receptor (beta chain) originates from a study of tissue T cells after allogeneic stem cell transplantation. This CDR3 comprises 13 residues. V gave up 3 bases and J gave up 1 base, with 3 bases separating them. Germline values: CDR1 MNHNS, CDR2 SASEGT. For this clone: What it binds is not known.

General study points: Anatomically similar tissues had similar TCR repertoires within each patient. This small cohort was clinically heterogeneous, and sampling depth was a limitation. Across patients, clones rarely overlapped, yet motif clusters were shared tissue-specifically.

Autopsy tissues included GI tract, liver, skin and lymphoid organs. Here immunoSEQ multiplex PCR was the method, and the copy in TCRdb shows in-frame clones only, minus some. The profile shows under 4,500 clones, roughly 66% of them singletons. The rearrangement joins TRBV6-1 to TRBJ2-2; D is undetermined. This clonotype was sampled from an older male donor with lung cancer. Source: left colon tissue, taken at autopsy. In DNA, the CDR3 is TGTGCCAGCAGTGACGGGAACACCGGGGAGCTGTTTTTT. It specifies CASSDGNTGELFF.